This entry concerns a single TCR beta chain. The V and J ends lost 7 bases and 2 bases respectively, with 11 bases between them. CDR1 is SQVTM and CDR2 is ANQGSEA in the germline V gene. The CDR3 totals 12 residues. The data were obtained in a study of T cells in Graves' hyperthyroidism and ophthalmopathy. RNA transcripts provided the source from which TCR beta CDR3 regions were amplified. An initial round of RT-PCR targeting the TCR CDR3 relied on the HTBI primer set. Using its own MiXCR run on the multiplex PCR reads, TCRdb lists one record per CDR3 protein. This sample carries hundreds of thousands of distinct CDR3 sequences, 38% of them seen once, and the ten largest clones take more than 7%. Graves' hyperthyroidism without ophthalmopathy progression within 18 months was termed stable.

The sequence was obtained from a man between 18 and 35 years old with Graves' hyperthyroidism. The rearrangement uses TRBV29-1 and TRBJ1-2; D unclear. What was sequenced was blood. CDR3 sequence (DNA): TGCAGCGCCTTTTGGGCCAACTATGGCTACACCTTC. The encoded protein is CSAFWANYGYTF.